This TCR beta chain came from a study of radiotherapy plus CTLA-4 blockade in lung cancer. Study at large: Across the patients, objective responses occurred in approximately 18%, and disease control in 30% to 40%.

Some clones are missing from TCRdb's copy, which holds only in-frame ones; the method was immunoSEQ multiplex PCR. Of around 110,000 clones listed, under 90% are singletons. About this clone: Antigen specificity is unknown.

Alongside CTLA-4 blockade with ipilimumab, patients with chemo-refractory metastatic non-small-cell lung cancer received focal radiation. Study findings and constraints: Among blood TCR repertoires after radiotherapy plus ipilimumab, tumor-derived clones expanded.

After removal of 0 bases from V and 2 bases from J, the junction contained 7 bases not matched to a gene. Germline CDR1 and CDR2: SGHRS and YFSETQ. CDR3 length: 16 amino acids. Sample: peripheral blood, taken from a patient treated with radiotherapy plus ipilimumab. The TCR sequence derives from a human donor with non-small cell lung cancer that progressed on radiotherapy plus ipilimumab. Some clones in this sample may be carry-over from other donors' samples. The chain joins TRBV5-1 to TRBJ1-2; 7 nucleotides align to TRBD1. The CDR3 DNA follows: TGCGCCAGCAGCTTGGCGACAGGGTTGATGAACTATGGCTACACCTTC. Translated, it gives CASSLATGLMNYGYTF.